Here is one TCR beta chain with its context. Study processing details: Using reference gene primer amplification, nucleated cell counts were estimated. The protocol was immunoSEQ multiplex PCR, while the TCRdb copy is restricted to in-frame clones and leaves out a portion. V, J and clone size are taken as reported in that table, and D and trimming were inferred from the DNA itself. The sample has more than 250,000 clones, approximately 87% seen once. This record belongs to a study of blood T cell repertoires in COVID-19. From germline, CDR1 is MDHEN and CDR2 SYDVKM. With 5 bases clipped from V and 2 bases from J, the junction kept 10 bases outside the gene matches. This CDR3 has 16 amino acids.

The sequence was collected from a woman in her 30s who had recovered from COVID-19. V usage is TRBV28 and J usage is TRBJ2-7; 9 positions agree with TRBD1. The sample consisted of PBMCs or T cells enriched from blood (not recorded which). The CDR3 DNA reads TGTGCCAGCAGTCTGGACTTGGGACAGGGTCCCTACGAGCAGTACTTC. Translating gives CASSLDLGQGPYEQYF.